This is a list of T cell receptor beta chains from one sample in a study of T cell responses to AZD1222 COVID-19 vaccine. Profiling relied on immunoSEQ multiplex PCR, and the TCRdb table lists in-frame clones only, not all of them. The table includes tens of thousands of clones, just over 85% detected once. Sequenced material: peripheral blood, taken on day 0 of AZD1222 vaccination. The receptors here all came from an adult in good health. Both conserved end residues are part of each CDR3. Fields, in order: D gene, J gene, clone size, V gene, CDR3 DNA, CDR3 protein. The D gene is left open where the match is weak. The size of a clone is reported for some rows only, either as once, few or many, or as a class for expanded clones.

.,TRBJ2-3,.,TRBV28,TGTGCCAGCACCCTCTCGACACCTCACACAGATACGCAGTATTTT,CASTLSTPHTDTQYF
.,TRBJ1-2,.,TRBV6-5,TGTGCCAGCCTGGGCAGCCCCTATGGCTACACCTTC,CASLGSPYGYTF
.,TRBJ1-2,few,TRBV5-6,TGTGCCAGCAGCCTCGGGGCAGGTGGCTACACCTTC,CASSLGAGGYTF
.,TRBJ1-5,.,TRBV7-8,TGTGCCAGCAGCTTTAACCGCAATCAGCCCCAGCATTTT,CASSFNRNQPQHF
.,TRBJ1-4,.,TRBV18,TGTGCCAGCTCACCAACCAAGGGCATCAATGAAAAACTGTTTTTT,CASSPTKGINEKLFF
.,TRBJ2-7,.,TRBV5-1,TGCGCCAGCAGCTCATTGACAGAGACCTACGAGCAGTACTTC,CASSSLTETYEQYF
.,TRBJ2-7,.,TRBV19,TGTGCCAGTAGTATAGATCTAGGACAGAGCTACGAGCAGTACTTC,CASSIDLGQSYEQYF
TRBD1,TRBJ1-6,once,TRBV5-1,TGCGCCAGCAGCCGTGGACAGGGCTATAATTCACCCCTCCACTTT,CASSRGQGYNSPLHF
.,TRBJ1-2,.,TRBV5-1,TGCGCCAGCAGCGAGGGACGGATATATGGCTACACCTTC,CASSEGRIYGYTF
.,TRBJ2-1,once,TRBV14,TGTGCCAGCAGCCAAGAGGGACTTTACAATGAGCAGTTCTTC,CASSQEGLYNEQFF
.,TRBJ2-1,few,TRBV11-3,TGTGCCAGCAGCTTACCCTCCGCCTCCTACAATGAGCAGTTCTTC,CASSLPSASYNEQFF
TRBD1,TRBJ2-7,.,TRBV10-3,TGTGCCATCAGTGAGTCAGGGACAGCGTCCTACGAGCAGTACTTC,CAISESGTASYEQYF